Included here is one TCR beta chain sequence, with context. The target of this receptor is not known. No much larger clonotype is one base removed from it; base qualities were not supplied. Library creation used the immunoSEQ multiplex PCR assay. The table was pulled from immuneACCESS by TCRdb, which kept in-frame rearrangements only. Such tables lose some clones; where checked, under half of the loss comes from unresolved V genes, and the rest has no known cause. In all, the sample holds 90,000 to 110,000 clones, and 83% of those were seen once. The top ten clones comprise less than 15% of the sample. This entry comes from a study of control samples from healthy donors and cancer patients (dated by TCRdb to the early 2020s). CDR1 and CDR2 (MDHEN, SYDVKM) derive from the germline V gene. The CDR3 goes from the cysteine to the phenylalanine over 15 residues. The entry retains the CDR3 DNA only, 45 bases that are in frame from base 1. The V and J ends are trimmed by 2 bases and 2 bases, leaving 10 bases between them.

The chain uses TRBV28 and TRBJ1-5; no D gene call is confident. The sequenced sample was blood. This TCR was recovered from a woman aged 50 to 60 in good health. The DNA reads TGTGCCAGCAGTTTACAGACCACAGGCAATCAGCCCCAGCATTTT. Protein translation: CASSLQTTGNQPQHF.